This TCR beta chain was recorded in a study of blood T cell repertoires in COVID-19. Study in general: Samples came from the United States, Italy and Spain, spanning acute and convalescent COVID-19.

V was pared by 5 bases and J by 4 bases, with 7 bases of the junction left unmatched. This CDR3 has 14 amino acids. Germline assignment: CDR1 SGHAT and CDR2 FQNNGV. Remarks on this clone: Other DNA sequences in this specimen translate into the identical CDR3.

In the authors' methods: Reference gene primer amplification gave nucleated cell count estimates. Profiling relied on immunoSEQ multiplex PCR, and the TCRdb table lists in-frame clones only, not all of them. D and trimming come from the DNA, and the V and J calls and clone size come from that table. This sample yields about 180,000 clones, of which around 83% are seen a single time; less than 2% belongs to the top ten. The clonotype was recovered from a human donor in a cohort sampled during active COVID-19. The V and J genes are TRBV11-2 and TRBJ2-7, with 8 positions matching TRBD1. Sequencing input: peripheral blood. In DNA form, the CDR3 reads TGTGCCAGCAGCCTGTACAGGGGGTCTTACGAGCAGTACTTC. This encodes CASSLYRGSYEQYF.